The 30 T cell receptor beta chains below all came from one sample that was sequenced in a study of beta chain features in type 1 diabetes (dated by TCRdb to the late 2010s). Library creation used the immunoSEQ multiplex PCR assay. The High Capacity cDNA Reverse Transcription Kit was used to reverse transcribe all of the isolated RNA, meaning that expressed TCRB transcripts were what got sequenced. The table comes from immuneACCESS by way of TCRdb, which keeps in-frame sequences with V and J called. Part of the clones is missing from these tables; in studies checked, under half for an unresolved V gene and the rest for unknown reasons. Within this sample are 450,000 to 600,000 clones, with 30% of them counted one time only. The ten largest clones add up to 0.06% to 0.07% of the sample. The sample was naive CD4+ T cells from blood. The label giving this sample's cell subset or site can be read as: true naive CD4+ T cells. The receptors here all came from a young man in good health.

The rearrangement joins TRBV30 to TRBJ1-5; D unresolved. CDR1 and CDR2 (germline): GTSNPN, SVGIG (reference sequence). The ends were cut back, 3 bases at V and 6 bases at J, with 15 bases in the middle. The CDR3 is made up of 14 amino acids. CDR3 nucleotide sequence: TGTGCCTGGAGCTCGTCGATCCGAGCTCAGCCCCAGCATTTT. It encodes CAWSSSIRAQPQHF.

The genes are TRBV29-1 and TRBJ1-2; D unresolved. The CDR3 contains 13 residues. Trimming took off 1 base at V and 6 bases at J, with 12 bases between the two ends. Germline V gene sequence: CDR1 SQVTM, CDR2 ANQGSEA. Here the CDR3 DNA reads TGCAGCGTTGAAGTCCCGTCAAAGCATGGCTACACCTTC. This sequence encodes CSVEVPSKHGYTF.

This chain uses TRBV9 with TRBJ2-1; D is ambiguous. The CDR3 is 13 residues long. The V gene's germline CDR1 is SGDLS and CDR2 YYNGEE. V was cut by 0 bases and J by 9 bases, with 10 bases left in between. As DNA, the CDR3 is TGTGCCAGCAGCGTAGACGGCCTGGGTGAGCAGTTCTTC. Translating gives CASSVDGLGEQFF.

The rearrangement uses TRBV30 and TRBJ1-1; D gene uncertain. Germline loops: CDR1 GTSNPN, CDR2 SVGIG (reference sequence). V was shortened by 4 bases and J by 5 bases, with 8 bases between the two germline ends. CDR3 size: 11 residues. Here the CDR3 reads CAWNLGTEAFF. CDR3 coding DNA: TGTGCCTGGAATTTAGGGACTGAAGCTTTCTTT.

V usage is TRBV7-2 and J usage is TRBJ1-2, with D unclear. Trimming cost V 1 base and J 8 bases, with 11 bases left between them. The germline gives CDR1 SGHTA, CDR2 FQGNSA. The CDR3 contains 13 residues. CDR3 DNA sequence: TGTGCCAGCAGCTTAGGGCCGGCTAGGGGCTACACCTTC. Translated: CASSLGPARGYTF.

The table lists this clone with a few counts. The chain uses TRBV9 and TRBJ2-5; possibly TRBD1 for D (5 bases). CDR1 and CDR2 (germline): SGDLS, YYNGEE. The V end lost 3 bases, the J end lost 1 base, and 10 bases lay between the germline ends. CDR3 length equals 14 residues. The CDR3 here is CASSAQGTQETQYF. Here the CDR3 DNA reads TGTGCCAGCAGCGCGCAGGGAACCCAAGAGACCCAGTACTTC. The whole variable domain, remainder taken from reference TRBV9 and TRBJ2-5, is DSGVTQTPKHLITATGQRVTLRCSPRSGDLSVYWYQQSLDQGLQFLIQYYNGEERAKGNILERFSAQQFPDLHSELNLSSLELGDSALYFCASSAQGTQETQYFGPGTRLLVL.

This chain links TRBV29-1 with TRBJ2-7, with D possibly TRBD2 on 6 matching bases. From germline, CDR1 is SQVTM and CDR2 ANQGSEA. This CDR3 contains 15 residues. The germline V and J ends were trimmed by 3 bases and 4 bases, with 19 bases remaining between them. The chain's CDR3 is CSVEGTPSGLYEQYF. Here the CDR3 DNA reads TGCAGCGTTGAGGGGACCCCCAGCGGGCTTTACGAGCAGTACTTC.

This clone showed up just a few times. V usage is TRBV9 and J usage is TRBJ2-3; 7 nucleotides line up with TRBD2. Germline assignment: CDR1 SGDLS and CDR2 YYNGEE. Trimming removed 0 bases from V and 2 bases from J; junction bases left unmatched: 9. CDR3 length: 17 residues. The CDR3 coding sequence is TGTGCCAGCAGCGTAGGAGGCCCAGCGGGAATCACAGATACGCAGTATTTT. Protein sequence: CASSVGGPAGITDTQYF.

This clone was observed a handful of times. Other DNA sequences in the same sample also yield this CDR3. The gene calls are TRBV5-1 and TRBJ1-2; D ambiguous. The V gene lost 1 base and the J gene lost 1 base, with 5 bases spanning the gap. This CDR3 is 13 amino acids long. Germline CDR1 reads SGHRS; CDR2 reads YFSETQ. CDR3 coding DNA: TGCGCCAGCAGCTTGACAGTTAACTATGGCTACACCTTC. This codes for CASSLTVNYGYTF.

The V call is TRBV6-5, the J call TRBJ1-1; D unresolved. V dropped 6 bases and J dropped 2 bases, with 7 bases sitting between them. This CDR3 is 12 amino acids long. Germline V gene lookup returns CDR1 MNHEY and CDR2 SVGAGI. Here the CDR3 reads CASRRRNTEAFF. CDR3 DNA: TGTGCCAGCAGGCGAAGAAACACTGAAGCTTTCTTT.

The chain is built from TRBV30 and TRBJ2-1; D is uncertain. V was shortened by 3 bases and J by 5 bases, with 8 bases between the two germline ends. The germline V gene encodes CDR1 GTSNPN and CDR2 SVGIG (reference sequence). This CDR3 is built from 12 residues. The CDR3: CAWSPGHNEQFF. The DNA of the CDR3 is TGTGCCTGGAGCCCCGGACACAATGAGCAGTTCTTC.

The CDR3 sequence: CASSPPDRGKAEQFF. As DNA, the CDR3 is TGTGCCAGCTCACCCCCGGACAGGGGTAAGGCTGAGCAGTTCTTC. The rearrangement links TRBV18 to TRBJ2-1; 9 bases align to TRBD1. The CDR3 is 15 amino acids. Germline values: CDR1 KGHSH, CDR2 LQKENI. The V gene end was trimmed by 3 bases and the J gene end by 9 bases; junction bases not matched to a gene: 9.

This chain links TRBV29-1 with TRBJ2-1, with a tentative D call TRBD2 (7 bases). Trimming left V 1 base short and J 1 base short, with 17 bases between. Germline V gene sequence: CDR1 SQVTM, CDR2 ANQGSEA. The CDR3 extends over 17 amino acids. The CDR3 spells CSVEGVGGGLSYNEQFF. CDR3 DNA sequence: TGCAGCGTTGAAGGGGTGGGAGGGGGTTTATCCTACAATGAGCAGTTCTTC.

About this clone itself: Other DNA sequences within the sample encode an identical CDR3. V is TRBV2 and J is TRBJ2-7; D remains ambiguous. The CDR3 has 10 amino acids. In germline, CDR1 is SNHLY, CDR2 FYNNEI. V was pared by 3 bases and J by 4 bases, with 1 base between. This chain's CDR3 is CASSEYEQYF. In DNA form, the CDR3 reads TGTGCCAGCAGTGAGTACGAGCAGTACTTC. Filled out from reference TRBV2 and TRBJ2-7, the complete variable domain reads EPEVTQTPSHQVTQMGQEVILRCVPISNHLYFYWYRQILGQKVEFLVSFYNNEISEKSEIFDDQFSVERPDGSNFTLKIRSTKLEDSAMYFCASSEYEQYFGPGTRLTVT.

The chain uses TRBV6-5 and TRBJ2-2; possibly TRBD1 for D (5 bases). Germline CDR1 and CDR2: MNHEY and SVGAGI. The CDR3 contains 14 residues. V was trimmed by 4 bases and J by 6 bases, leaving 12 bases between them. The CDR3 DNA sequence: TGTGCCAGCAGTTCAACAATGACAGCCGGGGAGCTGTTTTTT. This translates into CASSSTMTAGELFF.

This clone was detected only a few times. The chain uses TRBV30 and TRBJ1-5; perhaps TRBD1 as D (5 bases). With 0 bases removed from V and 2 bases from J, the gap between germline ends came to 11 bases. Germline V gene lookup returns CDR1 GTSNPN and CDR2 SVGIG (reference sequence). The CDR3 contains 15 residues. This chain's CDR3 is CAWSVPRAGNQPQHF. CDR3 DNA: TGTGCCTGGAGTGTGCCCAGGGCGGGCAATCAGCCCCAGCATTTT.

This clone was observed a few times. The chain carries TRBV5-6 and TRBJ1-5; D gene uncertain. The CDR3 loop spans 15 amino acids. V lost 4 bases and J lost 3, with 14 bases in between. Germline-derived CDR1 and CDR2 are SGHDT and YYEEEE. CDR3 nucleotides: TGTGCCAGCAGCGTCGCTGGGCTGGACAATCAGCCCCAGCATTTT. It specifies CASSVAGLDNQPQHF.

The rearrangement links TRBV5-1 to TRBJ2-3, with a tentative D call TRBD2 (5 bases). V dropped 7 bases and J dropped 1 base, with 13 bases sitting between them. The CDR3 loop spans 14 amino acids. Per germline, CDR1 SGHRS and CDR2 YFSETQ. CDR3 residues: CASGAEKGTDTQYF. As DNA, the CDR3 is TGCGCCAGCGGAGCGGAGAAGGGCACAGATACGCAGTATTTT.

This clone was detected only a few times. The V and J genes are TRBV9 and TRBJ1-1, with D perhaps TRBD1 (6 bases). The germline gives CDR1 SGDLS, CDR2 YYNGEE. Trimming stripped 2 bases from V and 3 bases from J, with 11 bases between. The CDR3 contains 14 residues. This CDR3 reads CASSVWDTDTEAFF. CDR3 in DNA: TGTGCCAGCAGCGTTTGGGACACTGACACTGAAGCTTTCTTT. Using reference TRBV9 and TRBJ1-1 for the parts outside the CDR3, the full variable domain is DSGVTQTPKHLITATGQRVTLRCSPRSGDLSVYWYQQSLDQGLQFLIQYYNGEERAKGNILERFSAQQFPDLHSELNLSSLELGDSALYFCASSVWDTDTEAFFGQGTRLTVV.

Here the CDR3 reads CASSLPGLAGVGGELFF. Here the CDR3 DNA reads TGTGCCAGCAGTTTACCGGGACTAGCGGGAGTGGGCGGGGAGCTGTTTTTT. The V gene is TRBV27, the J gene TRBJ2-2, with TRBD2 matching 14 bases. The CDR3 runs 17 residues. Germline CDR1 and CDR2: MNHEY and SMNVEV (reference sequence). With 2 bases clipped from V and 7 bases from J, the junction kept 6 bases outside the gene matches.

V usage is TRBV30 and J usage is TRBJ1-2, with 7 bases lining up with TRBD1. J lost 1 base, V lost 6 bases, and 11 bases had no gene match. There are 15 residues in the CDR3. The germline V gene has CDR1 GTSNPN and CDR2 SVGIG (reference sequence). As DNA, the CDR3 is TGTGCCTGCCTGCACAGGGGACGAAGTAACTATGGCTACACCTTC. Its translation is CACLHRGRSNYGYTF.

The chain is built from TRBV27 and TRBJ2-1; D may match TRBD1 or TRBD2 (5 bases each). V was pared by 1 base and J by 5 bases, with 6 bases between. Germline values: CDR1 MNHEY, CDR2 SMNVEV (reference sequence). This CDR3 spans 13 amino acids. The CDR3 DNA reads TGTGCCAGCAGTTTATGGGGGAACAATGAGCAGTTCTTC. Its protein product is CASSLWGNNEQFF.

The rearrangement joins TRBV2 to TRBJ2-7; D remains ambiguous. Germline CDR1 is SNHLY and CDR2 is FYNNEI. V dropped 3 bases and J dropped 0 bases, with 12 bases sitting between them. The CDR3 has 15 residues. CDR3 residues: CASSDLLLSSYEQYF. The CDR3, as DNA: TGTGCCAGCAGTGACCTCCTACTCAGCTCCTACGAGCAGTACTTC.

This clone was seen only a few times. V is TRBV4-2 and J is TRBJ2-1, with D possibly TRBD2 on 6 matching bases. CDR1 and CDR2 (germline): LGHNA, YNFKEQ. The CDR3 loop spans 15 amino acids. Between the trimmed V and J ends, which lost 1 base and 4 bases, there was a span of 11 bases. The CDR3 bases are TGTGCCAGCAGCCAAGTTGCGGGGTATTACAATGAGCAGTTCTTC. Its translation: CASSQVAGYYNEQFF.

The chain recombines TRBV30 with TRBJ1-5; 9 bases map to TRBD1. The V and J ends lost 6 bases and 6 bases, in that order; junction bases with no gene match: 9. This CDR3 spans 14 amino acids. Germline CDR1 is GTSNPN and CDR2 is SVGIG (reference sequence). CDR3: CACADRGITQPQHF. As DNA, the CDR3 is TGTGCCTGCGCGGACAGGGGTATAACTCAGCCCCAGCATTTT.

The chain links TRBV27 to TRBJ2-7, with 8 positions matching TRBD1. CDR1 is MNHEY, CDR2 SMNVEV, per germline (reference sequence). The CDR3 consists of 14 residues. The V gene end was trimmed by 10 bases and the J gene end by 2 bases; junction bases not matched to a gene: 10. DNA of the CDR3: TGTGCCACCAGGGGGGACAGGTACACCTACGAGCAGTACTTC. Residues: CATRGDRYTYEQYF.

A few counts support this clone. The same CDR3 also results from other DNA sequences found in this sample. The J gene is TRBJ1-2, the V gene TRBV20-1; D not certain. This CDR3 is built from 11 residues. Germline values: CDR1 DFQATT, CDR2 SNEGSKA (reference sequence). V shed 4 bases and J shed 8 bases, with 11 bases lying between them. CDR3 loop: CSATDLGGYTF. DNA of the CDR3: TGCAGTGCTACCGACCTGGGGGGCTACACCTTC.

The chain employs TRBV15 and TRBJ2-7, with 7 nucleotides matching TRBD2. This CDR3 has 16 residues. Germline V gene sequence: CDR1 LNHNV, CDR2 YYDKDF (reference sequence). V gave up 0 bases and J gave up 3 bases; unmatched junction bases: 8. In DNA, the CDR3 is TGTGCCACCAGCAGAGATCGGGCTAGCGGACTCTACGAGCAGTACTTC. Protein product: CATSRDRASGLYEQYF.

The chain has TRBV5-8 and TRBJ2-1; 7 bases agree with TRBD1. J gave up 5 bases and V 2 bases, and 7 bases lay outside the gene matches. CDR3 size: 15 residues. CDR1 is SGHTS and CDR2 is YDEGEE in the germline V gene. CDR3 coding DNA: TGTGCCAGCAGCTTACAGGGGCGTCACCACAATGAGCAGTTCTTC. Translated, it gives CASSLQGRHHNEQFF.

This clone has just a few counts. This rearrangement joins TRBV18 to TRBJ2-1; TRBD2 matches 7 bases. In germline, CDR1 is KGHSH, CDR2 LQKENI. Unmatched junction bases numbered 7, after V lost 0 bases and J lost 5 bases. CDR3 length: 16 residues. CDR3 in amino acids: CASSPPGGSSDNEQFF. CDR3 coding DNA: TGTGCCAGCTCACCACCCGGCGGGAGTTCCGACAATGAGCAGTTCTTC. The variable domain in full, completed from reference TRBV18 and TRBJ2-1, reads NAGVMQNPRHLVRRRGQEARLRCSPMKGHSHVYWYRQLPEEGLKFMVYLQKENIIDESGMPKERFSAEFPKEGPSILRIQQVVRGDSAAYFCASSPPGGSSDNEQFFGPGTRLTVL.